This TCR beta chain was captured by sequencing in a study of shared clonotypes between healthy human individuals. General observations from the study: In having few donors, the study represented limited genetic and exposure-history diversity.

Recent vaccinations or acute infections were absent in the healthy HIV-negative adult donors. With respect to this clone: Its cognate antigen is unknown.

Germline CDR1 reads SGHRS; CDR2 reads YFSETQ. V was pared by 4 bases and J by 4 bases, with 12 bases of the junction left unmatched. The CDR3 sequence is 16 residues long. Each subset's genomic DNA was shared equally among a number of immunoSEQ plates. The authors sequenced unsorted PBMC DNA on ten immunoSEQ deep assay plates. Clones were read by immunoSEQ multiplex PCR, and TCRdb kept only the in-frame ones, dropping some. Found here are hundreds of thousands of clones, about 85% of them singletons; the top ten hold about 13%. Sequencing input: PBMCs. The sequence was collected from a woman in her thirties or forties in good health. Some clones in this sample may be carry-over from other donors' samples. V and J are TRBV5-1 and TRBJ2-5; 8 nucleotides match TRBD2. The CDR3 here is CASSPLLAEWGETQYF. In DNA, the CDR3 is TGCGCCAGCAGCCCGCTACTAGCGGAGTGGGGAGAGACCCAGTACTTC.